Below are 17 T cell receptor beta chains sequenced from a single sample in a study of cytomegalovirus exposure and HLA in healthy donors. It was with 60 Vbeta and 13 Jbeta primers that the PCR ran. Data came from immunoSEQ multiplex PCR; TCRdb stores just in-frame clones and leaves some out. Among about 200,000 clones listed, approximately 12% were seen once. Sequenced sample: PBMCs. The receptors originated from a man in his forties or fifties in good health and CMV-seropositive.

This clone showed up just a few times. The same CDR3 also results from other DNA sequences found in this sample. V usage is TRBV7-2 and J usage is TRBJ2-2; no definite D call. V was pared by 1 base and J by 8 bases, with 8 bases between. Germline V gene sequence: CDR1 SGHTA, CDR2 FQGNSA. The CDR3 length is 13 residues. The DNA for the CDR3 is TGTGCCAGCAGCTTAGACCCCGGGGGGGAGCTGTTTTTT. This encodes CASSLDPGGELFF.

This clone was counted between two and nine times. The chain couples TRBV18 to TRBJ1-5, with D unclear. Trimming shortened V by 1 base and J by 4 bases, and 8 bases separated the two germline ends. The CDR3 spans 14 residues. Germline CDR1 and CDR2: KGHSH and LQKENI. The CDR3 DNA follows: TGTGCCAGCTCACCACGTTCCGGGAATCAGCCCCAGCATTTT. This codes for CASSPRSGNQPQHF.

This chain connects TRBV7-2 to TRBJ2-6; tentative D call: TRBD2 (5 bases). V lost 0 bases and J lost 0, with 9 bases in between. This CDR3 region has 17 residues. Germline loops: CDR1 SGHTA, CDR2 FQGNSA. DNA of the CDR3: TGTGCCAGCAGCTTAGCGTCTAGCAGCTCTGGGGCCAACGTCCTGACTTTC. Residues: CASSLASSSSGANVLTF. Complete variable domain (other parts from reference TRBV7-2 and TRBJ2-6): GAGVSQSPSNKVTEKGKDVELRCDPISGHTALYWYRQSLGQGLEFLIYFQGNSAPDKSGLPSDRFSAERTGGSVSTLTIQRTQQEDSAVYLCASSLASSSSGANVLTFGAGSRLTVL.

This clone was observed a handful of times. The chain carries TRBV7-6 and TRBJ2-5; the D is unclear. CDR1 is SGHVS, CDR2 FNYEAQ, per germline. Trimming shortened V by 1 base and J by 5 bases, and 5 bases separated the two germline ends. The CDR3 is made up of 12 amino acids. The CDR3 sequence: CASSLVGETQYF. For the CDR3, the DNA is TGTGCCAGCAGCTTAGTGGGCGAGACCCAGTACTTC.

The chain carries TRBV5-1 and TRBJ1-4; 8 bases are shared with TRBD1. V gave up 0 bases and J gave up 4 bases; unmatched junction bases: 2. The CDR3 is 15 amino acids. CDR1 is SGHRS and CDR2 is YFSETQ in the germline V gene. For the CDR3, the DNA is TGCGCCAGCAGCTTGGCCAGGGGGCTTAATGAAAAACTGTTTTTT. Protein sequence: CASSLARGLNEKLFF.

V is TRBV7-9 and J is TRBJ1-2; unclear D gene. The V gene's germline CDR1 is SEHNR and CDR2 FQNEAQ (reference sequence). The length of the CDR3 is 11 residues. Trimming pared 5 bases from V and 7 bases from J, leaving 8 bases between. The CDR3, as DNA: TGTGCCAGCAGCGTGAAGAGTGGCTACACCTTC. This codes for CASSVKSGYTF.

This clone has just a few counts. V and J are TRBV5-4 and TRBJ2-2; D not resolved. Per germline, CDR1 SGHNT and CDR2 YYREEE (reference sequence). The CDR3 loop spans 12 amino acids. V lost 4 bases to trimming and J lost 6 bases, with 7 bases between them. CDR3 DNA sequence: TGTGCCAGCAGCCCGCCAGCCGGGGAGCTGTTTTTT. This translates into CASSPPAGELFF.

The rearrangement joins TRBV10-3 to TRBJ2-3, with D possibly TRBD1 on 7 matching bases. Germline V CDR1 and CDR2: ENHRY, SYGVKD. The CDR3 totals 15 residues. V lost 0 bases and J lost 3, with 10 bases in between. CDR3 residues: CAISESAGGTDTQYF. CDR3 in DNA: TGTGCCATCAGTGAGTCGGCAGGGGGGACAGATACGCAGTATTTT.

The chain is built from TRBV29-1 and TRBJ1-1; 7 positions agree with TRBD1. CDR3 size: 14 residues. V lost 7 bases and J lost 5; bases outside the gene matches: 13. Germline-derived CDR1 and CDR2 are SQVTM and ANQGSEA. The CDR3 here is CSDRQGGIGTEAFF. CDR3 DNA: TGCAGCGACCGACAGGGAGGTATTGGAACTGAAGCTTTCTTT.

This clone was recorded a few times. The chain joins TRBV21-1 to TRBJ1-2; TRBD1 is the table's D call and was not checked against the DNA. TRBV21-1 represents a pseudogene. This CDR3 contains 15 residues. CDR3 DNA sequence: TGTGCCAGCAGCGCCTACAGGGGCTCTAACTATGGCTACACCTTC. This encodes CASSAYRGSNYGYTF.

CDR3 nucleotides: TGTGCCAGCAGCTTAATTACTGGCACTGAAGCTTTCTTT. It specifies CASSLITGTEAFF. This chain joins TRBV7-9 and TRBJ1-1; unclear D gene. This CDR3 has 13 residues. V lost 2 bases and J lost 4, with 8 bases in between. CDR1 and CDR2 (germline): SEHNR, FQNEAQ (reference sequence).

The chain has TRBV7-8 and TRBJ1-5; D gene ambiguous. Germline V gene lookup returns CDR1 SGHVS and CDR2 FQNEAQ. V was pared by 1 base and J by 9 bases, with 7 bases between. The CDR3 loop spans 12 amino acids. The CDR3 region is CASSLDGPPQHF. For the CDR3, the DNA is TGTGCCAGCAGCTTAGACGGTCCGCCCCAGCATTTT.

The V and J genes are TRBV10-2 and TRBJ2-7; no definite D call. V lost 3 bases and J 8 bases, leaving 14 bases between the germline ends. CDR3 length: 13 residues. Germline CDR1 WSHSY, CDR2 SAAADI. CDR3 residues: CASSDSLDTKQYV. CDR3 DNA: TGCGCCAGCAGTGATTCTCTAGATACGAAGCAGTACGTC.

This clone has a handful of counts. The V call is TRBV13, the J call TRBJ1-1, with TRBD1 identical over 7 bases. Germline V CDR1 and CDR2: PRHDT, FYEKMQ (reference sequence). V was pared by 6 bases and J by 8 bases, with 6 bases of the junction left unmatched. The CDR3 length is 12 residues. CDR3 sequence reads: CASSSEGGEAFF. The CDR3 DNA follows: TGTGCCAGCAGTTCGGAAGGGGGCGAAGCTTTCTTT.

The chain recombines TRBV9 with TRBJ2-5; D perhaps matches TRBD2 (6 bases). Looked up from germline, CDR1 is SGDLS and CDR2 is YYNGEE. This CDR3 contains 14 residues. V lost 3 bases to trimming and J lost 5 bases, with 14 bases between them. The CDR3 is CASSEQVGGETQYF. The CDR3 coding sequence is TGTGCCAGCAGCGAACAGGTTGGGGGGGAGACCCAGTACTTC.

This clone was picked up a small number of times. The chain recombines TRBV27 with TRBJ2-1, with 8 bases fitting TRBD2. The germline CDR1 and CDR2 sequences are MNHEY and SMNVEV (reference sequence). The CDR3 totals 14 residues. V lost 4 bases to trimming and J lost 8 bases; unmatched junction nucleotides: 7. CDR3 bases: TGTGCCAGCAGTTCCGGACTAGCTAGGGATGAGCAGTTCTTC. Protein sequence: CASSSGLARDEQFF.

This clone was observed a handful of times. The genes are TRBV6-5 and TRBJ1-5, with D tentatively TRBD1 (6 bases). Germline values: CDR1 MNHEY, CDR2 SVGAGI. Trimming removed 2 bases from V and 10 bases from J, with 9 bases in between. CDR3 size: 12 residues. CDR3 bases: TGTGCCAGCAGTTACGTTGGGGGCCCCCAGCATTTT. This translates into CASSYVGGPQHF.